One and the same sample provided the 25 T cell receptor beta chains below, sequenced in a study of blood T cell repertoires in COVID-19 (dated by TCRdb to 2020 to 2021). Library preparation employed the immunoSEQ multiplex PCR assay. This immuneACCESS table, as held by TCRdb, lists in-frame sequences with V and J called but not all clones. Of the missing ones, under half trace to an unresolved V gene in checked studies; the others have no known cause. In all, the sample holds around 300,000 clones, and approximately 93% of those were seen once. The ten largest make up over 2% of the sample. Sequenced: peripheral blood. These receptors all stem from a woman aged 25 to 39 with COVID-19, enrolled during active disease.

The genes are TRBV25-1 and TRBJ2-7; D is perhaps TRBD1 (6 bases). This CDR3 is built from 14 residues. V was clipped by 4 bases and J by 3 bases, with 13 bases between them. Germline CDR1 MGHDK, CDR2 SYGVNS. The DNA of the CDR3 is TGTGCCAGCAGTGCCATACAGGGATTCTACGAGCAGTACTTC. Amino acids: CASSAIQGFYEQYF.

The V call is TRBV10-2, the J call TRBJ1-1; 8 bases align to TRBD1. CDR3 length: 13 amino acids. With 8 bases clipped from V and 5 bases from J, the junction kept 7 bases outside the gene matches. The germline V gene encodes CDR1 WSHSY and CDR2 SAAADI. CDR3 amino acids: CASGYRGETEAFF. CDR3 sequence (DNA): TGCGCCAGCGGCTACAGGGGGGAAACTGAAGCTTTCTTT.

This clone was seen a single time. V is TRBV5-4 and J is TRBJ2-7, with D possibly matching TRBD2 (6 bases). CDR3 length: 13 residues. CDR1 and CDR2 from the germline V gene are SGHNT and YYREEE (reference sequence). The ends were cut back, 3 bases at V and 4 bases at J, with 11 bases in the middle. The CDR3 nucleotides are TGTGCCAGCAGCTCTGGACTATCTTACGAGCAGTACTTC. Encoded protein: CASSSGLSYEQYF.

The chain has TRBV11-1 and TRBJ2-1; perhaps TRBD2 as D (5 bases). Trimming pared 3 bases from V and 16 bases from J, leaving 16 bases between. Germline V gives CDR1 SGHAT, CDR2 FQDESV (reference sequence). The CDR3 has 12 amino acids. The DNA for the CDR3 is TGTGCCAGCAGCTTGGAGTTAGGAGGAGCTTTCTTC. Amino acids: CASSLELGGAFF.

V is TRBV30 and J is TRBJ2-7, with TRBD2 matching over 7 bases. The CDR3 contains 14 residues. CDR1 is GTSNPN, CDR2 SVGIG, per germline (reference sequence). The trim removed 5 bases at V and 2 bases at J, leaving 9 bases unmatched. The DNA for the CDR3 is TGTGCCTGGCGGAGCGGGGCTTACCCCTACGAGCAGTACTTC. This codes for CAWRSGAYPYEQYF. Together with reference TRBV30 and TRBJ2-7, the CDR3 gives the full variable domain: SQTIHQWPATLVQPVGSPLSLECTVEGTSNPNLYWYRQAAGRGLQLLFYSVGIGQISSEVPQNLSASRPQDRQFILSSKKLLLSDSGFYLCAWRSGAYPYEQYFGPGTRLTVT.

The chain combines TRBV27 with TRBJ1-2; D is undetermined. Germline-derived CDR1 and CDR2 are MNHEY and SMNVEV (reference sequence). This CDR3 comprises 13 residues. Trimming cost V 1 base and J 6 bases, with 9 bases left between them. CDR3 amino acids: CASSLFFGDGYTF. The CDR3, as DNA: TGTGCCAGCAGTTTATTTTTCGGGGATGGCTACACCTTC.

This sequence joins TRBV5-1 and TRBJ2-5, with 13 bases aligning to TRBD2. CDR1 is SGHRS and CDR2 is YFSETQ in the germline V gene. V lost 0 bases and J lost 3; bases outside the gene matches: 2. This CDR3 region has 16 residues. The CDR3: CASSLVGTSGKETQYF. The CDR3 nucleotides read TGCGCCAGCAGCTTGGTGGGGACTAGCGGGAAAGAGACCCAGTACTTC.

The table lists this clone with a count of one. The chain couples TRBV11-1 to TRBJ2-1; D may be TRBD2 (6 bases). The CDR3 is 14 residues long. The germline V and J ends were trimmed by 5 bases and 7 bases, with 15 bases remaining between them. Per germline, CDR1 SGHAT and CDR2 FQDESV (reference sequence). In nucleotides, the CDR3 is TGTGCCAGCAGCATGGAAACGACTAGGAATGAGCAGTTCTTC. Amino acids: CASSMETTRNEQFF.

Here the CDR3 reads CAWSVQSGLGQPQHF. The CDR3 coding sequence is TGTGCCTGGAGTGTACAGTCTGGGTTAGGTCAGCCCCAGCATTTT. V and J are TRBV30 and TRBJ1-5; D call uncertain. The CDR3 consists of 15 residues. Germline CDR1 and CDR2: GTSNPN and SVGIG (reference sequence). Trimming left V 0 bases short and J 6 bases short, with 15 bases between.

The chain has TRBV6-5 and TRBJ1-2, with 8 bases that match TRBD1. Germline V CDR1 and CDR2: MNHEY, SVGAGI. This CDR3 has 14 amino acids. V gave up 5 bases and J gave up 10 bases; unmatched junction bases: 12. In DNA form, the CDR3 reads TGTGCCAGCAGTCCCCGGACAGGGAAGGTCGACTACACCTTC. Residues: CASSPRTGKVDYTF.

J is TRBJ2-1 and V is TRBV19, with 9 bases lining up with TRBD1. This CDR3 has 14 amino acids. V lost 7 bases and J lost 2; bases outside the gene matches: 3. Germline V CDR1 and CDR2: LNHDA, SQIVND (reference sequence). CDR3 in amino acids: CASMGTGTYNEQFF. CDR3 nucleotides: TGTGCCAGTATGGGGACAGGGACCTACAATGAGCAGTTCTTC. The full variable domain, with the rest looked up from reference TRBV19 and TRBJ2-1, is DGGITQSPKYLFRKEGQNVTLSCEQNLNHDAMYWYRQDPGQGLRLIYYSQIVNDFQKGDIAEGYSVSREKKESFPLTVTSAQKNPTAFYLCASMGTGTYNEQFFGPGTRLTVL.

The rearrangement joins TRBV18 to TRBJ1-2, with TRBD1 as a possible D gene (6 bases). The germline V gene has CDR1 KGHSH and CDR2 LQKENI. V lost 1 base, J lost 4 bases, and 10 bases lay in between. The CDR3 extends over 14 amino acids. Here the CDR3 DNA reads TGTGCCAGCTCACCACTCGACAGGCTCTATGGCTACACCTTC. This gives the protein CASSPLDRLYGYTF.

The chain is built from TRBV7-7 and TRBJ2-2, with TRBD2 matching over 9 bases. Germline values: CDR1 SSHAT, CDR2 FNYEAQ (reference sequence). The ends lost 6 bases at V and 5 bases at J; junction bases unmatched: 10. The length of the CDR3 is 16 residues. Written as DNA, the CDR3 is TGTGCCAGCAGTCCCCTTAGCGGGAGAGGTACCGGGGAGCTGTTTTTT. As protein: CASSPLSGRGTGELFF.

This clone was counted only a few times. J is TRBJ1-1 and V is TRBV2, with TRBD1 matching 8 bases. CDR3 length: 13 amino acids. With 4 bases clipped from V and 4 bases from J, the junction kept 2 bases outside the gene matches. Germline V lookup: CDR1 SNHLY, CDR2 FYNNEI. The CDR3 loop reads CASSVTGGTEAFF. CDR3 coding DNA: TGTGCCAGCAGTGTTACAGGGGGCACTGAAGCTTTCTTT.

The V call is TRBV2, the J call TRBJ2-5, with D tentatively TRBD2 (6 bases). Trimming took off 8 bases at V and 7 bases at J, with 14 bases between the two ends. From germline, CDR1 is SNHLY and CDR2 FYNNEI. The CDR3 spans 12 residues. CDR3 sequence: CASGEESGTQYF. The CDR3 DNA is TGTGCCAGCGGGGAGGAGTCAGGGACCCAGTACTTC. Filled out from reference TRBV2 and TRBJ2-5, the complete variable domain reads EPEVTQTPSHQVTQMGQEVILRCVPISNHLYFYWYRQILGQKVEFLVSFYNNEISEKSEIFDDQFSVERPDGSNFTLKIRSTKLEDSAMYFCASGEESGTQYFGPGTRLLVL.

V gene TRBV6-6 combines with J gene TRBJ1-4; 11 bases line up with TRBD1. V dropped 5 bases and J dropped 4; count of bases not matched to a gene: 6. CDR1 is MNHNY, CDR2 SVGAGI, per germline (reference sequence). The CDR3 length is 16 residues. CDR3 sequence reads: CASSRAGTGGNEKLFF. The CDR3 DNA sequence: TGTGCCAGCAGTCGAGCCGGGACAGGGGGTAATGAAAAACTGTTTTTT.

The gene calls are TRBV15 and TRBJ2-3; maybe TRBD1 (5 bases). This CDR3 comprises 15 residues. V lost 0 bases to trimming and J lost 2 bases, with 9 bases between them. CDR1 and CDR2 (germline): LNHNV, YYDKDF (reference sequence). DNA for the CDR3: TGTGCCACCAGCAGAGACAGGGCTTTCACAGATACGCAGTATTTT. The encoded protein is CATSRDRAFTDTQYF.

The chain employs TRBV25-1 and TRBJ2-3; D not certain. The CDR3 is made up of 13 amino acids. The V gene lost 2 bases and the J gene lost 1 base, with 4 bases spanning the gap. CDR1 is MGHDK and CDR2 is SYGVNS in the germline V gene. CDR3 protein: CASSETGTDTQYF. CDR3 coding DNA: TGTGCCAGCAGTGAAACAGGCACAGATACGCAGTATTTT. Together with reference TRBV25-1 and TRBJ2-3, the CDR3 gives the full variable domain: EADIYQTPRYLVIGTGKKITLECSQTMGHDKMYWYQQDPGMELHLIHYSYGVNSTEKGDLSSESTVSRIRTEHFPLTLESARPSHTSQYLCASSETGTDTQYFGPGTRLTVL.

The rearrangement joins TRBV29-1 to TRBJ1-1; the match to TRBD1 covers 7 bases. Germline V gene data show CDR1 as SQVTM and CDR2 as ANQGSEA. The V segment lost 7 bases and the J segment 1 base; nucleotides outside the gene matches: 3. This CDR3 is 12 amino acids long. In DNA, the CDR3 is TGCAGCGCAAGGACAGGGAACACTGAAGCTTTCTTT. Protein product: CSARTGNTEAFF.

The chain is built from TRBV30 and TRBJ1-6; 9 bases fit TRBD1. Germline assignment: CDR1 GTSNPN and CDR2 SVGIG (reference sequence). The CDR3 length is 15 residues. V lost 0 bases, J lost 6 bases, and 3 bases stayed unmatched. CDR3 bases: TGTGCCTGGAGTGTAACGGGACAGGGTAATTCACCCCTCCACTTT. Its translation is CAWSVTGQGNSPLHF. The full variable domain, its missing parts supplied by reference TRBV30 and TRBJ1-6, is SQTIHQWPATLVQPVGSPLSLECTVEGTSNPNLYWYRQAAGRGLQLLFYSVGIGQISSEVPQNLSASRPQDRQFILSSKKLLLSDSGFYLCAWSVTGQGNSPLHFGNGTRLTVT.

Only one count was recorded for this clone. The chain couples TRBV30 to TRBJ2-7; 10 bases are shared with TRBD2. The V gene end was trimmed by 2 bases and the J gene end by 2 bases; junction bases not matched to a gene: 12. From germline, CDR1 is GTSNPN and CDR2 SVGIG (reference sequence). The CDR3 has 17 amino acids. This CDR3 is CAWSPLPRTSGTYEQYF. CDR3 nucleotide sequence: TGTGCCTGGAGTCCCCTCCCCCGGACTAGCGGAACCTACGAGCAGTACTTC.

This clone was seen more than once but under ten times. This chain connects TRBV5-1 to TRBJ1-2, with unresolved D. V was shortened by 0 bases and J by 10 bases, with 13 bases between the two germline ends. The CDR3 extends over 13 amino acids. CDR1 is SGHRS and CDR2 is YFSETQ in the germline V gene. The CDR3 DNA sequence: TGCGCCAGCAGCTTGGCCCTGCGGGAGGTCTACACCTTC. Translation: CASSLALREVYTF.

The table lists this clone with a count of one. J is TRBJ1-1 and V is TRBV11-2; 8 positions match TRBD1. V shed 4 bases and J 7 bases; nucleotides not matched to a gene: 11. Germline lookup yields CDR1 SGHAT and CDR2 FQNNGV. This CDR3 has 15 residues. CDR3 residues: CASSSRTDRVGEAFF. The CDR3 nucleotides are TGTGCCAGCAGCTCCCGGACGGACAGGGTCGGTGAAGCTTTCTTT.

The rearrangement joins TRBV27 to TRBJ2-7; D not certain. Germline V gene lookup returns CDR1 MNHEY and CDR2 SMNVEV (reference sequence). The CDR3 runs 14 residues. The V and J ends lost 0 bases and 6 bases respectively, with 12 bases between them. The CDR3: CASSLSKIVGEQYF. CDR3 nucleotides: TGTGCCAGCAGTTTATCGAAGATAGTCGGCGAGCAGTACTTC.

The chain has TRBV28 and TRBJ2-1; 9 bases agree with TRBD1. Losses at the gene ends were 5 bases for V and 7 bases for J; bases not matched to a gene: 6. The germline CDR1 and CDR2 sequences are MDHEN and SYDVKM. CDR3 size: 14 residues. The CDR3 loop is CASSKTGTGNEQFF. DNA for the CDR3: TGTGCCAGCAGTAAAACCGGGACAGGGAATGAGCAGTTCTTC.